This T cell receptor beta chain comes out of a study of T cell responses to AZD1222 COVID-19 vaccine. Study results and caveats: Seropositive status at baseline applied to only a handful of AZD1222 recipients.

CDR1 is MNHNY and CDR2 is SVGAGI in the germline V gene (reference sequence). CDR3 length equals 13 residues. V gave up 9 bases and J gave up 0 bases, with 12 bases separating them. Assay: immunoSEQ multiplex PCR; the TCRdb copy retains only in-frame clones and omits some. The sample lists around 180,000 clones, around 90% occurring once. Details on this clone: What it binds is not known.

This clonotype was sampled from an adult in good health. The specimen comprised peripheral blood, sampled on day 0 of AZD1222 vaccination. The V call is TRBV6-6, the J call TRBJ2-7; D remains ambiguous. CDR3 nucleotide sequence: TGTGCCAGTCGGGCAGCGAGCTCCTACGAGCAGTACTTC. As protein: CASRAASSYEQYF.